These 10 T cell receptor beta chains originate from one sample sequenced in a study of cytomegalovirus exposure and HLA in healthy donors. This table comes from immunoSEQ multiplex PCR, and its TCRdb copy is limited to in-frame clones, with some not included. The sample carries a few hundred thousand clones, around 91% recorded once. Sequencing was carried out using PBMCs. The receptors shown here come from a woman under 40 in good health and CMV-seronegative.

The gene calls are TRBV9 and TRBJ2-2; D is possibly TRBD1 (6 bases). The CDR3 covers 17 residues. V was pared by 4 bases and J by 6 bases, with 22 bases between. The germline V gene encodes CDR1 SGDLS and CDR2 YYNGEE. CDR3 loop: CASSTIQGASWSGELFF. The CDR3 nucleotides read TGTGCCAGCAGCACTATACAGGGAGCTAGCTGGTCCGGGGAGCTGTTTTTT.

J is TRBJ2-7 and V is TRBV7-6, with 10 bases matching TRBD2. J lost 4 bases, V lost 2 bases, and 5 bases had no gene match. The germline V gene has CDR1 SGHVS and CDR2 FNYEAQ. The CDR3 loop spans 15 amino acids. The CDR3 sequence is CASSLLASGSYEQYF. Written as DNA, the CDR3 is TGTGCCAGCAGCTTATTAGCTAGCGGGAGTTACGAGCAGTACTTC.

V usage is TRBV7-9 and J usage is TRBJ2-7, with TRBD2 as a possible D gene (6 bases). V lost 5 bases to trimming and J lost 1 base, with 12 bases between them. The CDR3 is 14 amino acids. Germline lookup yields CDR1 SEHNR and CDR2 FQNEAQ (reference sequence). This CDR3 is CASSPGLVSYEQYF. CDR3 nucleotide sequence: TGTGCCAGCAGCCCGGGACTGGTATCCTACGAGCAGTACTTC.

The chain couples TRBV6-1 to TRBJ2-7; 7 bases are a match to TRBD1. V lost 2 bases and J lost 2; bases outside the gene matches: 9. From germline, CDR1 is MNHNS and CDR2 SASEGT. CDR3 length: 16 residues. CDR3 sequence: CASSESALDRTYEQYF. Written as DNA, the CDR3 is TGTGCCAGCAGTGAATCTGCTTTGGACAGGACCTACGAGCAGTACTTC.

CDR3: CASSDRGLHATQYF. The DNA for the CDR3 is TGTGCCAGCAGTGACCGAGGACTCCACGCGACGCAGTATTTT. The chain employs TRBV6-6 and TRBJ2-3; TRBD2 is a possible D gene (5 bases). V dropped 5 bases and J dropped 9 bases, with 18 bases sitting between them. Germline CDR1 and CDR2: MNHNY and SVGAGI (reference sequence). The CDR3 is 14 amino acids.

This chain's CDR3 is CASSLANMNTEAFF. The DNA for the CDR3 is TGTGCCAGCAGCTTGGCGAACATGAACACTGAAGCTTTCTTT. This chain uses TRBV5-6 with TRBJ1-1; no reliable D call. V dropped 0 bases and J dropped 0 bases, with 6 bases sitting between them. Germline V gene sequence: CDR1 SGHDT, CDR2 YYEEEE. The CDR3 length is 14 residues. The complete variable domain, with remaining parts taken from reference TRBV5-6 and TRBJ1-1, reads DAGVTQSPTHLIKTRGQQVTLRCSPKSGHDTVSWYQQALGQGPQFIFQYYEEEERQRGNFPDRFSGHQFPNYSSELNVNALLLGDSALYLCASSLANMNTEAFFGQGTRLTVV.

The gene calls are TRBV5-1 and TRBJ2-1; the match to TRBD2 covers 13 bases. The CDR3 sequence is 15 residues long. Germline V gene sequence: CDR1 SGHRS, CDR2 YFSETQ. V gave up 4 bases and J gave up 8 bases; unmatched junction bases: 6. The CDR3 DNA is TGCGCCAGCAGCCTTACTAGCGGGAGGGCCCATGAGCAGTTCTTC. Translation: CASSLTSGRAHEQFF.

The CDR3 DNA reads as TGCGCCAGCAGCTGGGGGACTAGCGGGGCGTCCGGGCAGTTCTTC. Protein sequence: CASSWGTSGASGQFF. The J gene is TRBJ2-1, the V gene TRBV5-1; TRBD2 matches 13 bases. The germline V gene has CDR1 SGHRS and CDR2 YFSETQ. Trimming at V came to 3 bases and at J to 12 bases, leaving 9 bases not matched to a gene. The CDR3 totals 15 residues.

This chain links TRBV28 with TRBJ2-7; D is uncertain. The length of the CDR3 is 15 residues. Trimming removed 3 bases at V and 0 bases at J, with 12 bases between. The V gene's germline CDR1 is MDHEN and CDR2 SYDVKM. CDR3: CASSLQHTNSYEQYF. In DNA form, the CDR3 reads TGTGCCAGCAGTTTGCAGCATACAAACTCCTACGAGCAGTACTTC.

This chain uses TRBV30 with TRBJ2-3; 11 bases line up with TRBD2. The CDR3 is 15 amino acids. CDR1 is GTSNPN, CDR2 SVGIG, per germline (reference sequence). J gave up 3 bases and V 0 bases, and 2 bases lay outside the gene matches. In nucleotides, the CDR3 is TGTGCCTGGAGTGTAATAGCGGGAGGGACAGATACGCAGTATTTT. Its translation: CAWSVIAGGTDTQYF.